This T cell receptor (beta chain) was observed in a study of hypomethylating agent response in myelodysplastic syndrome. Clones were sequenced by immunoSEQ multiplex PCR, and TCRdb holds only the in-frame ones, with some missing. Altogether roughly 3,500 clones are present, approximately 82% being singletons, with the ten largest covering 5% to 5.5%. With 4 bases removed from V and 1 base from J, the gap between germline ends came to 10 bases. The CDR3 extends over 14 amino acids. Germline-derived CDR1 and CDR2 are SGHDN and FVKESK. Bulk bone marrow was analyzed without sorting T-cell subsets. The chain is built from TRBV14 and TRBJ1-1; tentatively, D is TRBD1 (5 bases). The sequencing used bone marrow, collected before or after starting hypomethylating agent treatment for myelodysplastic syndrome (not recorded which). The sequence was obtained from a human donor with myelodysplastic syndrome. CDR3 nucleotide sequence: TGTGCCAGCAGCCCCCAAACAGGGAACACTGAAGCTTTCTTT. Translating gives CASSPQTGNTEAFF.